This T cell receptor (beta chain) was recorded in a study of beta chain features in type 1 diabetes. Across the study: The patient and healthy donor groups were comparable for age, gender and cell yields.

This clone was recorded at least ten times. Expressed TCRB transcripts were sequenced because the isolated RNA had all been reverse transcribed beforehand. Measured with immunoSEQ multiplex PCR; TCRdb has only the in-frame clones, and not every one. The sample consists of under 950,000 clones, roughly 15% of them appearing once. Germline V gene lookup returns CDR1 SEHNR and CDR2 FQNEAQ (reference sequence). The CDR3 runs 12 residues. J gave up 16 bases and V 5 bases, and 11 bases lay outside the gene matches. This clonotype was sampled from a woman between 18 and 30 years old in good health. The source material was naive CD4+ T cells from blood. The chain combines TRBV7-9 with TRBJ2-1; TRBD1 agrees at 7 bases. For the CDR3, the DNA is TGTGCCAGCAGCAAAAACCTCGGGACAGTCTTCTTC. Residues: CASSKNLGTVFF.